Listed below are T cell receptor beta chains from one sample, sequenced in a study of response to subunit inactivated influenza vaccine. TCRdb reanalysed the RT-PCR reads using MiXCR and keeps one entry per CDR3 protein. The sample lists 600,000 to 700,000 distinct CDR3 sequences, around 13% occurring once. Material: PBMCs from blood, obtained around 14 days before vaccination. The source is a man aged 50 to 60 who received an inactivated influenza vaccine. CDR3s include the opening cysteine and the closing phenylalanine or tryptophan. D genes are given only for firm matches. Part of the rows lack a size; the others show once, few, many or a class for expanded clones.

cdr3_aa cdr3_nt cdr3_length d_call j_call clone_size v_call
CSANPRDNTGELFF TGCAGTGCCAACCCCAGGGACAACACCGGGGAGCTGTTTTTT 14 . TRBJ2-2 . TRBV20-1
CASSLRAQGNEQFF TGTGCCAGCTCCCTCCGGGCCCAAGGGAATGAGCAGTTCTTC 14 . TRBJ2-1 . TRBV7-2
CSVEGLQLVGTQYF TGCAGCGTTGAAGGCCTACAACTCGTTGGTACGCAGTATTTT 14 . TRBJ2-3 few TRBV29-1
CASSQAQGAAEQFF TGCGCCAGCAGCCAAGCACAGGGGGCCGCTGAGCAGTTCTTC 14 TRBD1 TRBJ2-1 . TRBV4-1
CASSYSNGQPQHF TGTGCCAGCAGTTACTCCAACGGTCAGCCCCAGCATTTT 13 . TRBJ1-5 few TRBV6-5
CASSHSGGRRETQYF TGTGCCAGCAGCCACTCGGGGGGTCGAAGGGAGACCCAGTACTTC 15 TRBD2 TRBJ2-5 . TRBV5-6
CAFCRGLAGESYNEQFF TGTGCCTTCTGCAGGGGACTAGCGGGAGAGTCCTACAATGAGCAGTTCTTC 17 TRBD2 TRBJ2-1 few TRBV7-8
CASSLTGTGVSYNEQFF TGCGCCAGCAGCTTGACCGGGACAGGTGTTTCCTACAATGAGCAGTTCTTC 17 TRBD1 TRBJ2-1 few TRBV5-1
CASSLPTSGTGYEQFF TGTGCCAGCAGTTTGCCCACTAGCGGGACAGGGTATGAGCAGTTCTTC 16 . TRBJ2-1 few TRBV28
CASSLERSRGDEQFF TGTGCCAGCAGCTTAGAGCGCTCTAGGGGTGATGAGCAGTTCTTC 15 . TRBJ2-1 few TRBV7-9
CASSLRNRDTDTQYF TGTGCCAGCAGCTTAAGGAACAGGGATACAGATACGCAGTATTTT 15 . TRBJ2-3 few TRBV7-8
CASSLVLAMGETQYF TGTGCCAGCAGCTTAGTTCTGGCGATGGGAGAGACCCAGTACTTC 15 . TRBJ2-5 . TRBV7-2
CASSLGRGSNQPQHF TGTGCCAGCAGCCTTGGGCGCGGTAGCAATCAGCCCCAGCATTTT 15 . TRBJ1-5 few TRBV3-1
CSVEDLGHLNYGYTF TGCAGCGTTGAAGATCTAGGGCACCTTAACTATGGCTACACCTTC 15 . TRBJ1-2 many TRBV29-1
CASRTSGHYEQYF TGTGCCAGCAGGACTAGCGGGCACTACGAGCAGTACTTC 13 TRBD2 TRBJ2-7 few TRBV12-3/TRBV12-4